This T cell receptor (beta chain) was captured by sequencing in a study of cytomegalovirus exposure and HLA in healthy donors listed by TCRdb under 2017. In terms of the full investigation: In an earlier analysis of approximately 500 of the donors, approximately 260 Gb of sequence data and roughly 100 million unique TCR beta sequences from 150 million to 200 million T cells were reported. Around 320 gigabases of sequencing data and 70 million to 100 million unique TCR sequences were included in an early release covering around 650 HLA-typed donors. All discovery cohort repertoires had been generated on a single sequencing platform. An earlier analysis of some 500 of the donors applied high-throughput TCR beta sequencing to assess whether each TCR beta V gene segment acted as functional or pseudogenic. The study profiled the T cell repertoires of hundreds of subjects by immunosequencing and related them to cytomegalovirus serostatus. The number of donors typed differed by locus, with roughly 620-640 for A, B, C, DRB1 and DQB1, around 520 for DQA1, 600 to 610 for DPA1, and roughly 450 for DPB1. Among around 400 genotyped donors of the cohort, an average of approximately 240,000 unique TCR beta nucleotide sequences were sequenced per donor, roughly a sixth of them non-productive. The study combined high-throughput TCR immunosequencing, statistical association of individual TCRs with disease status, and machine learning to predict cytomegalovirus infection status. In a later genetic analysis, genome-wide SNP genotypes for about 60% of the 666 donors were used, and that subset was treated as a discovery cohort. The study aimed to test whether cataloging public T cell receptors could reveal signatures of past pathogen exposure. A later analysis re-analyzed previously published TCR beta repertoires from approximately 700 donors and added high-resolution HLA genotyping to study TCR occurrence patterns. Several DR-DQ haplotypes were treated as single units for association and clustering because of strong linkage in the cohort. Rather than drawing on any new phenotypic data, the later analysis identified candidate immune exposures from TCR beta sequences and the way those sequences occurred across donors. Class I and class II HLA loci were covered by the typing at four-digit resolution. The genetic ancestry cluster associated with self-reported Caucasian donors included roughly 84% of the approximately 410 genotyped donors. Along with the approximately 670-subject first cohort, a separate validation cohort of approximately 110 different subjects was used. Alongside the repertoire data, information on donor age, sex, ethnicity and CMV serostatus was compiled.

The library relied on the immunoSEQ multiplex PCR assay. For the multiplex PCR, a mixture combining 60 forward primers for TCR Vbeta segments and 13 reverse primers for TCR Jbeta segments was used. The CDR3 region of rearranged TCR beta genes was amplified from genomic DNA by a multiplex PCR assay. The amplified TCR beta libraries were sequenced on the Illumina HiSeq System as 87-base-pair reads. The authors' pipeline ran thus. In a later analysis, 77 million or so unique TCR beta chains were counted across the 650 to 700 repertoires, and around 10 million of these chains were shared by at least two donors. Raw reads were error-corrected and collapsed into unique sequences with a nearest-neighbor algorithm that merged closely related sequences to remove PCR and sequencing errors. To assign V, D and J gene segments, CDR3 sequences were aligned to IMGT reference sequences. Each retained sequence needed at least a six-nucleotide match to both a V gene segment and a J gene segment. A rearrangement counted as productive if the CDR3 had no stop codons and remained in frame with V and J, and every other rearrangement counted as non-productive. CDR3 was defined according to IMGT convention as the region running from the second conserved V-encoded cysteine to the conserved J-encoded phenylalanine. Sequences without an unambiguous match to a single V gene segment were excluded from the earlier analysis of approximately 600 of the donors. In an earlier analysis of 587 of the donors, V segments were called functional above 56.7% productive rearrangements and were called segregating when the between-donor standard deviation exceeded 5%. A statistical classification framework was developed to diagnose cytomegalovirus status using the catalog of TCR beta chain sequences. In a later analysis, TCR nucleotide sequences were compared against IMGT/GENE-DB human TR gene sequences so that V and J genes could be assigned. Using the TCRdist pipeline, a later analysis assigned CDR3 sequences along with most-parsimonious VDJ recombination scenarios. In a later analysis, each TCR beta chain was defined by its CDR3 amino acid sequence together with its V-gene family, and reads without a unique V-gene family were excluded. To address suspected cross-contamination and a sequencing artifact, a later analysis removed roughly 580 highly shared, low-generation-probability nucleotide sequences. In a later analysis, a clonal expansion index was calculated for each public chain from normalized within-repertoire ranks of inferred template counts. Generation probabilities in a later analysis came from a VDJ recombination model fitted to out-of-frame rearrangements, and those results were checked against IGoR. Hypergeometric tests were used in a later analysis to score TCR-TCR, TCR-HLA and TCR-CMV co-occurrence, with a repertoire-size bias correction applied to the TCR pairs. To estimate false discovery rates, a later analysis permuted the HLA or CMV assignments 20 times. In a later analysis, co-occurring TCRs were grouped using DBSCAN, and TCRdist sequence similarity was added for clustering within HLA-allele-positive subsets. Repertoires with fewer than 30,000 or more than 120,000 public chains were left out of co-occurrence clustering, as were five repertoires with anomalous nucleotide sharing. TCRdb took over this immuneACCESS table, retaining in-frame rearrangements with V and J assigned. Such tables are incomplete; in checked studies, under half of the missing clones stem from an unresolved V gene, and the remainder is unexplained. V and J calls and clone size are given by that table; D and trimming were obtained from the DNA. The sample table holds 200,000 or so clones, of which approximately 80% were seen once. The ten largest clones capture 0.075% to 0.1% of the sample.

General findings and caveats noted by the study authors: Strong co-occurrence of HLA alleles, especially DR and DQ, made assigning TCR associations to individual alleles difficult. The authors suggested that the approach could potentially be extended to other disease states and immunological phenotypes. HLA typing was unavailable for some donors at each locus, so association tests used only the typed subset. In a later genetic analysis, fewer N-insertions in productive TCRs were reported among donors in an Asian-associated ancestry cluster than the roughly 710-donor mean. Only TCR beta chains were sequenced in this cohort, and the absence of alpha or paired-chain data limited detectable features. Some 16 rarely observed V segments, including chromosome 9 orphons, were excluded from the earlier analysis of some 590 of the donors because counts were too low. In the study, about 150 TCR beta chains were listed as associated with cytomegalovirus. In an earlier analysis of 587 of the donors, most TCR beta V segments appeared in productive rearrangements about 87% or about 30% of the time, broadly matching IMGT annotations. Roughly uniform sequencing depth across donors was assumed in presence/absence analyses, although this assumption may not hold. Immune exposure information for the cohort was limited to CMV serostatus. Three of the identified cytomegalovirus-associated TCR beta chains were confirmed in vitro to be specific for cytomegalovirus antigens. In a later analysis, most CMV-associated TCR beta chains were found to appear HLA-restricted, with HLA associations seemingly driven largely by CMV exposure. A group of highly shared sequence variants was considered likely to be a technical artifact of the sequencing pipeline. A further reported finding was that TCR beta sequences accurately predicted the HLA-A and HLA-B alleles for most subjects in the first cohort. Several of the top co-occurrence clusters appeared to be linked to parvovirus B19, influenza, CMV and Epstein-Barr virus, according to a later analysis. An association between a missense DCLRE1C variant and V-gene and J-gene trimming of TCR beta chains was found in a later genetic analysis and replicated in an independent cohort. In a later analysis, some 18,000 TCR beta sequences were associated with specific HLA alleles at a false discovery rate of 0.05. Across donors, most TCR sequences were observed very rarely, whereas some public TCRs were present in many individuals. According to a later analysis, TCR association rates differed among HLA loci, with DRB1 alleles showing the most associated TCRs and HLA-C alleles showing the fewest. Some IMGT-functional V segments, including TRBV6-2 and TRBV6-3, could not be distinguished by the 87-base-pair reads and were therefore excluded. In a later analysis, HLA-associated TCR beta chains showed more clonal expansion and lower generation probabilities than non-associated chains that were equally common. Cytomegalovirus status was reported to be diagnosed by the classifier with high specificity and sensitivity in both the original and validation cohorts. Correlated functional status among segregating V segments might be attributable to linkage disequilibrium, but an unknown experimental factor could not be ruled out.

Comments on this clone: Its antigen is still unknown. There are no base qualities to consult, and no much larger clone falls within one base.

Trimmed from V: 4 bases; trimmed from J: 2 bases; junction bases lacking a gene match: 7. CDR1 and CDR2 (SNHLY, FYNNEI) derive from the germline V gene. The CDR3, cysteine through phenylalanine, is 15 amino acids long. Solely the CDR3 DNA is kept, with 45 bases framed from the first base. In total, 600 or so healthy bone marrow donors made up the cohort. At the time of sampling, every cohort member was nominally healthy, though immune exposures that went unrecorded were likely present. The donor was CMV seronegative and was included in the group of several hundred seronegative cohort members. Every donor gave a peripheral blood sample, and the peripheral blood mononuclear cells from that sample were used for TCR beta sequencing. The Qiagen DNeasy Blood Extraction Kit was used to extract genomic DNA from the blood cell samples.

The sequenced material came from PBMCs. This receptor was identified in a boy younger than 10 in good health and CMV-seronegative. Rearrangement joined TRBV2 to TRBJ2-7; 8 of the junction bases match TRBD2. CDR3 protein: CASSAASGLTYEQYF. In nucleotide form, the sequence is TGTGCCAGCAGTGCAGCTAGCGGGCTTACCTACGAGCAGTACTTC. Reference TRBV2 and TRBJ2-7 proteins supply the regions before and after the CDR3; the full variable domain is: EPEVTQTPSHQVTQMGQEVILRCVPISNHLYFYWYRQILGQKVEFLVSFYNNEISEKSEIFDDQFSVERPDGSNFTLKIRSTKLEDSAMYFCASSAASGLTYEQYFGPGTRLTVT.